The rows below give T cell receptor beta chains drawn from one sample of a study of Graves' ophthalmopathy and Graves' hyperthyroidism. Using its own MiXCR run on the multiplex PCR reads, TCRdb lists one record per CDR3 protein. Among 300,000 or so distinct CDR3 sequences, about 17% were seen once, and the ten largest hold approximately 13%. Sequencing input: peripheral blood. The receptors stem from an adult man with Graves' ophthalmopathy. The CDR3 runs from the conserved cysteine through the conserved F or W. Each record gives: D gene, clone size, J gene, CDR3 length, V gene, CDR3 DNA, CDR3 protein. A D gene is named only where the DNA matches it firmly. Part of the rows lack a size; the others show once, few, many or a class for expanded clones.

d_gene: TRBD1
abundance: many
j_gene: TRBJ1-5
len: 15
v_gene: TRBV7-2
CDR3nt: TGTGCCAGCAGCCGAGACAGGGAGAGGTACCAGCCCCAGCATTTT
CDR3aa: CASSRDRERYQPQHF

d_gene: TRBD1
abundance: many
j_gene: TRBJ2-2
len: 16
v_gene: TRBV5-5
CDR3nt: TGTGCCAGCAGCTCAATAACAGGGGGCGCTTCCGGGGAGCTGTTTTTT
CDR3aa: CASSSITGGASGELFF

d_gene: NA
abundance: many
j_gene: TRBJ1-3
len: 17
v_gene: TRBV30
CDR3nt: TGTGCCTGGAGTGTACCTGGCGGGGGGGGTAGTGGAAACACCATATATTTT
CDR3aa: CAWSVPGGGGSGNTIYF

d_gene: NA
abundance: many
j_gene: TRBJ1-2
len: 16
v_gene: TRBV11-2
CDR3nt: TGTGCCAGCAGCTTAGTTGTTGCGGGGACCGCCCGGGGCTACACCTTC
CDR3aa: CASSLVVAGTARGYTF

d_gene: TRBD2
abundance: NA
j_gene: TRBJ2-5
len: 15
v_gene: TRBV12-3/TRBV12-4
CDR3nt: TGTGCCAGCAGCCTCCTAGCGGGGGGGCTGGGGACCCAGTACTTC
CDR3aa: CASSLLAGGLGTQYF

d_gene: NA
abundance: many
j_gene: TRBJ2-5
len: 13
v_gene: TRBV5-1
CDR3nt: TGCGCCAGCAGCTTGGAGCTTGAGGAGACCCAGTACTTC
CDR3aa: CASSLELEETQYF

d_gene: NA
abundance: many
j_gene: TRBJ2-7
len: 14
v_gene: TRBV4-3
CDR3nt: TGCGCCAGCAGCCAACAAACAGGGAGCTACGAGCAGTACTTC
CDR3aa: CASSQQTGSYEQYF

d_gene: TRBD2
abundance: many
j_gene: TRBJ2-3
len: 16
v_gene: TRBV7-8
CDR3nt: TGTGCCAGCAGCTGGAGTCCTAGCGGGAGGGGGGATACGCAGTATTTT
CDR3aa: CASSWSPSGRGDTQYF

d_gene: TRBD1
abundance: many
j_gene: TRBJ1-2
len: 14
v_gene: TRBV7-2
CDR3nt: TGTGCCAGCAGCCTGTCGTGGACAGGGAATGGCTACACCTTC
CDR3aa: CASSLSWTGNGYTF

d_gene: NA
abundance: many
j_gene: TRBJ2-2
len: 14
v_gene: TRBV7-3
CDR3nt: TGTGCCAGCAGCTTAGCCCAGTTCACCGGGGAGCTGTTTTTT
CDR3aa: CASSLAQFTGELFF

d_gene: TRBD2
abundance: many
j_gene: TRBJ2-7
len: 16
v_gene: TRBV12-3/TRBV12-4
CDR3nt: TGTGCCAGCAGTTTAGCTGCCAGCGGGAGTGCTTACGAGCAGTACTTC
CDR3aa: CASSLAASGSAYEQYF

d_gene: NA
abundance: NA
j_gene: TRBJ2-7
len: 14
v_gene: TRBV7-2
CDR3nt: TGTGCCAGCAGCTCCGGGCCACCTTCCTACGAGCAGTACTTC
CDR3aa: CASSSGPPSYEQYF

d_gene: TRBD2
abundance: once
j_gene: TRBJ2-5
len: 17
v_gene: TRBV7-8
CDR3nt: TGTGCCAGCAGCAACCGGACTAGCGGGAGGGGGCAAGAGACCCAGTACTTC
CDR3aa: CASSNRTSGRGQETQYF

d_gene: NA
abundance: many
j_gene: TRBJ2-7
len: 14
v_gene: TRBV5-6
CDR3nt: TGTGCCAGCAGCTTGAGACAGGTTACCTACGAGCAGTACTTC
CDR3aa: CASSLRQVTYEQYF

d_gene: NA
abundance: NA
j_gene: TRBJ1-2
len: 14
v_gene: TRBV6-2/TRBV6-3
CDR3nt: TGTGCCACCAGTGACGGGTGGGGGAACTATGGCTACACCTTC
CDR3aa: CATSDGWGNYGYTF

d_gene: TRBD1
abundance: many
j_gene: TRBJ1-5
len: 18
v_gene: TRBV20-1
CDR3nt: TGCAGTGCTAGAGATCCCTCCCCCCAGGGGGATCGGAATCAGCCCCAGCATTTT
CDR3aa: CSARDPSPQGDRNQPQHF

d_gene: NA
abundance: many
j_gene: TRBJ2-5
len: 16
v_gene: TRBV9
CDR3nt: TGTGCCAGCAGCGCCACCCTTTCAGGGCTACAAGAGACCCAGTACTTC
CDR3aa: CASSATLSGLQETQYF

d_gene: TRBD1
abundance: NA
j_gene: TRBJ1-2
len: 12
v_gene: TRBV3-1
CDR3nt: TGTGCCAGCACCCGGACAGGGATCGGCTACACCTTC
CDR3aa: CASTRTGIGYTF

d_gene: TRBD1
abundance: few
j_gene: TRBJ2-5
len: 13
v_gene: TRBV12-3/TRBV12-4
CDR3nt: TGTGCCAGCATCCGACAGGGTCAAGAGACCCAGTACTTC
CDR3aa: CASIRQGQETQYF

d_gene: TRBD1
abundance: many
j_gene: TRBJ2-7
len: 14
v_gene: TRBV29-1
CDR3nt: TGCAGCGTTATCGAGTCAGGGGGCTCCTACGAGCAGTACTTC
CDR3aa: CSVIESGGSYEQYF

d_gene: NA
abundance: NA
j_gene: TRBJ1-5
len: 15
v_gene: TRBV30
CDR3nt: TGTGCCTGGGGCGATGGACTGACAAGCAATCAGCCCCAGCTTTTT
CDR3aa: CAWGDGLTSNQPQLF

d_gene: NA
abundance: many
j_gene: TRBJ2-5
len: 13
v_gene: TRBV6-2/TRBV6-3
CDR3nt: TGTGCCACCCGGGACAAGTACCAAGAGACCCAGTACTTC
CDR3aa: CATRDKYQETQYF

d_gene: NA
abundance: medium-sized
j_gene: TRBJ1-1
len: 15
v_gene: TRBV12-5
CDR3nt: TGTGCTAGTGGTTTGTGCCAGGGGACTTGCACTGAAGCTTTCTTT
CDR3aa: CASGLCQGTCTEAFF

d_gene: NA
abundance: many
j_gene: TRBJ1-2
len: 14
v_gene: TRBV7-9
CDR3nt: TGTGCCAGCACAATCTCCGGGACGGAGTATGGCTACACCTTC
CDR3aa: CASTISGTEYGYTF

d_gene: NA
abundance: NA
j_gene: TRBJ2-7
len: 14
v_gene: TRBV24-1
CDR3nt: TGTGCCACCAGTGATAACAGAGGCTCCTACGAGCAGTACTTC
CDR3aa: CATSDNRGSYEQYF

d_gene: NA
abundance: many
j_gene: TRBJ2-7
len: 14
v_gene: TRBV7-8
CDR3nt: TGTGCCAGCAGCTTAGGAGGGGAGGTGTCCGAGCAGTACTTC
CDR3aa: CASSLGGEVSEQYF

d_gene: NA
abundance: many
j_gene: TRBJ2-2
len: 12
v_gene: TRBV28
CDR3nt: TGTGCCAGCAGTCGGACAGTCGGGGAGCTGTTTTTT
CDR3aa: CASSRTVGELFF

d_gene: NA
abundance: many
j_gene: TRBJ1-2
len: 16
v_gene: TRBV5-1
CDR3nt: TGCGCCAGCAGCCCGGACGAGGGACACTGGGGCCATGGCTACACCTTC
CDR3aa: CASSPDEGHWGHGYTF

d_gene: NA
abundance: many
j_gene: TRBJ1-1
len: 15
v_gene: TRBV19
CDR3nt: TGTGCCAGTAGTATACCGGGACGGATGAACACTGAAGCTTTCTTT
CDR3aa: CASSIPGRMNTEAFF

d_gene: NA
abundance: many
j_gene: TRBJ2-5
len: 15
v_gene: TRBV11-2
CDR3nt: TGTGCCAGCACCCGAAGGGGGGACAACCAAGAGACCCAGTACTTC
CDR3aa: CASTRRGDNQETQYF

d_gene: TRBD2
abundance: many
j_gene: TRBJ2-5
len: 16
v_gene: TRBV7-6
CDR3nt: TGTGCCAGCAGCCCAAGGGACTACCTTGCCCAAGAGACCCAGTACTTC
CDR3aa: CASSPRDYLAQETQYF

d_gene: TRBD2
abundance: few
j_gene: TRBJ2-7
len: 14
v_gene: TRBV4-1
CDR3nt: TGCGCCAGCAGCCATGTGCTTCTAGCGGATGAGCAGTACTTC
CDR3aa: CASSHVLLADEQYF

d_gene: NA
abundance: NA
j_gene: TRBJ1-1
len: 14
v_gene: TRBV9
CDR3nt: TGTGCCAGCACCCCGGGACCCGTGAACACCGAAGCTCTCTTT
CDR3aa: CASTPGPVNTEALF

d_gene: NA
abundance: many
j_gene: TRBJ1-5
len: 17
v_gene: TRBV6-4
CDR3nt: TGTGCCAGCAGTATTAGAGGAATAGGGGCTCAAGGTCAGCCCCAGCATTTT
CDR3aa: CASSIRGIGAQGQPQHF

d_gene: TRBD2
abundance: few
j_gene: TRBJ2-5
len: 17
v_gene: TRBV6-2/TRBV6-3
CDR3nt: TGTGCCAGCAGTCCGGGGACTAGCGGGGGGCGTGGGAAGACCCAGTACTTC
CDR3aa: CASSPGTSGGRGKTQYF

d_gene: TRBD1
abundance: NA
j_gene: TRBJ1-6
len: 17
v_gene: TRBV7-2
CDR3nt: TGTGCCAGCAGCCGTATCGGGACAGCCTCCTATAATTCACCCCTCCACTTT
CDR3aa: CASSRIGTASYNSPLHF

d_gene: NA
abundance: many
j_gene: TRBJ1-5
len: 17
v_gene: TRBV6-5
CDR3nt: TGTGCCAGCAGTTACTCGGGACGGCAGAATAGCAATCAGCCCCAGCATTTT
CDR3aa: CASSYSGRQNSNQPQHF

d_gene: NA
abundance: many
j_gene: TRBJ2-7
len: 15
v_gene: TRBV28
CDR3nt: TGTGCCAGCAGAAGGGGCCAGGGAACGACCTACGAGCAGTACTTC
CDR3aa: CASRRGQGTTYEQYF

d_gene: TRBD1
abundance: many
j_gene: TRBJ1-2
len: 16
v_gene: TRBV5-1
CDR3nt: TGCGCCAGCGCCCGGACAGGGGGTTGGGATAACTACGGCTACACCTTC
CDR3aa: CASARTGGWDNYGYTF

d_gene: TRBD1
abundance: few
j_gene: TRBJ2-7
len: 15
v_gene: TRBV20-1
CDR3nt: TGCAGTGCTAGAGCCCTCCGGGACAGTTCCTACGAGCAGTACTTC
CDR3aa: CSARALRDSSYEQYF

d_gene: TRBD2
abundance: few
j_gene: TRBJ2-2
len: 15
v_gene: TRBV30
CDR3nt: TGTGCCTGGAGTCGACTAGCGGGAGTTGCCGGGGAGCTGTTTTTT
CDR3aa: CAWSRLAGVAGELFF

d_gene: NA
abundance: many
j_gene: TRBJ2-7
len: 14
v_gene: TRBV18
CDR3nt: TGTGCCAGCTCACCAACAGGGCTAACCTACGAGCAGTACTTC
CDR3aa: CASSPTGLTYEQYF

d_gene: NA
abundance: many
j_gene: TRBJ2-5
len: 17
v_gene: TRBV24-1
CDR3nt: TGTGCCACCAGTGATTCCAAGAAACAGATATCCTTGGAGACCCAGTACTTC
CDR3aa: CATSDSKKQISLETQYF

d_gene: NA
abundance: many
j_gene: TRBJ2-7
len: 14
v_gene: TRBV20-1
CDR3nt: TGCAGTGCCGATGTCCTAGAAAGCTCCTACGAGCAGTACTTC
CDR3aa: CSADVLESSYEQYF

d_gene: NA
abundance: many
j_gene: TRBJ1-2
len: 15
v_gene: TRBV14
CDR3nt: TGTGCCAGCAGCCAAGAGAACAGGGACGTGAATGGCTACACCTTC
CDR3aa: CASSQENRDVNGYTF

d_gene: NA
abundance: many
j_gene: TRBJ1-6
len: 15
v_gene: TRBV4-1
CDR3nt: TGCGCCAGCAGCCAAGACGGGACGGGGATTTGGCCCCTCCACTTT
CDR3aa: CASSQDGTGIWPLHF

d_gene: TRBD1
abundance: NA
j_gene: TRBJ1-6
len: 14
v_gene: TRBV30
CDR3nt: TGTGCCTGGAGGACCAACAGGGGACGGTCACCCCTCCACTTT
CDR3aa: CAWRTNRGRSPLHF

d_gene: NA
abundance: many
j_gene: TRBJ1-3
len: 16
v_gene: TRBV30
CDR3nt: TGTGCCTGGAGTGCCCTGACGCCTCGATCTGGAAACACCATATATTTT
CDR3aa: CAWSALTPRSGNTIYF

d_gene: NA
abundance: many
j_gene: TRBJ1-2
len: 15
v_gene: TRBV6-5
CDR3nt: TGTGCCAGCCTTATGGCGGGGGTTGTAAGCTATGGCTACACCTTC
CDR3aa: CASLMAGVVSYGYTF

d_gene: NA
abundance: few
j_gene: TRBJ1-1
len: 13
v_gene: TRBV5-1
CDR3nt: TGCGCCAGCAGCGTAACAATGAACACTGAAGCTTTCTTT
CDR3aa: CASSVTMNTEAFF